The next 21 T cell receptor beta chains were all read from a single sample in a study of shared clonotypes between healthy human individuals. Clones were read by immunoSEQ multiplex PCR, and TCRdb kept only the in-frame ones, dropping some. The table has around 1.1 million clones, 75% to 80% seen once; the top ten hold roughly 0.61%. The sequencing input was memory CD4+ T cells from PBMCs. Subset defined: CD45RA-negative fraction. These receptors came from a man younger than 35 in good health. Some clones in this sample may be carry-over from other donors' samples.

The V and J genes are TRBV7-9 and TRBJ2-6; perhaps TRBD2 as D (6 bases). In germline, CDR1 is SEHNR, CDR2 FQNEAQ (reference sequence). The CDR3 runs to 19 residues. V was shortened by 2 bases and J by 0 bases, with 17 bases between the two germline ends. The CDR3 loop is CASSLFVRKGLSGANVLTF. The DNA for the CDR3 is TGTGCCAGCAGCTTATTCGTTCGGAAGGGACTCTCTGGGGCCAACGTCCTGACTTTC.

The chain links TRBV5-1 to TRBJ1-2; D is undetermined. Looked up from germline, CDR1 is SGHRS and CDR2 is YFSETQ. The V gene lost 0 bases and the J gene lost 4 bases, with 7 bases spanning the gap. This CDR3 has 13 residues. The DNA for the CDR3 is TGCGCCAGCAGCTTGGGGGATTCCTATGGCTACACCTTC. Translating it yields CASSLGDSYGYTF.

The rearrangement joins TRBV5-1 to TRBJ2-1; 10 bases are a match to TRBD2. There are 14 residues in the CDR3. Germline V lookup: CDR1 SGHRS, CDR2 YFSETQ. The ends lost 0 bases at V and 8 bases at J; junction bases unmatched: 2. CDR3 DNA sequence: TGCGCCAGCAGCTTGGTGCTAGCGGGAGATGAGCAGTTCTTC. Residues: CASSLVLAGDEQFF.

To note about this clone: Other nucleotide sequences from this sample produce the same CDR3. The chain links TRBV11-2 to TRBJ2-1; tentatively, D is TRBD2 (6 bases). CDR3 length: 15 amino acids. Trimming removed 1 base at V and 5 bases at J, with 12 bases between. The germline V gene has CDR1 SGHAT and CDR2 FQNNGV. The CDR3 loop is CASSLGAGLNNEQFF. CDR3 nucleotide sequence: TGTGCCAGCAGCTTAGGTGCGGGGCTGAACAATGAGCAGTTCTTC.

This sequence joins TRBV29-1 and TRBJ1-1; tentative D call: TRBD1 (5 bases). CDR1 SQVTM and CDR2 ANQGSEA come from the germline V gene. The ends were cut back, 4 bases at V and 8 bases at J, with 11 bases in the middle. The CDR3 sequence is 11 residues long. Written as DNA, the CDR3 is TGCAGCGTTGCACATAGACAGGAAGCTTTCTTT. This encodes CSVAHRQEAFF.

The chain couples TRBV25-1 to TRBJ2-5; D unclear. Between the trimmed V and J ends, which lost 6 bases and 2 bases, there was a span of 13 bases. This CDR3 is 14 amino acids long. Germline CDR1 reads MGHDK; CDR2 reads SYGVNS. The CDR3 DNA reads as TGTGCCAGCAGCCCCCGGACCGCTCAAGAGACCCAGTACTTC. This codes for CASSPRTAQETQYF.

V usage is TRBV4-1 and J usage is TRBJ2-3; 8 nucleotides line up with TRBD2. The CDR3 has 18 residues. The germline CDR1 and CDR2 sequences are MGHRA and YSYEKL. J was trimmed by 3 bases and V by 4 bases; bases with no gene match: 15. The DNA for the CDR3 is TGCGCCAGCAGCCTATCCTATGCCGGCGGGAGGATGACAGATACGCAGTATTTT. Its protein product is CASSLSYAGGRMTDTQYF.

This chain links TRBV19 with TRBJ1-5; D gene uncertain. The CDR3 loop spans 16 amino acids. Trimming removed 2 bases at V and 2 bases at J, with 13 bases between. From germline, CDR1 is LNHDA and CDR2 SQIVND (reference sequence). CDR3 sequence (DNA): TGTGCCAGTAGTATAATTTACGGGCCGGGCAATCAGCCCCAGCATTTT. This translates into CASSIIYGPGNQPQHF.

This chain uses TRBV6-5 with TRBJ2-1, with 8 bases identical to TRBD1. The CDR3 runs to 14 residues. V trimming: 6 bases; J trimming: 9 bases; junction bases outside the gene matches: 10. The germline gives CDR1 MNHEY, CDR2 SVGAGI. This chain's CDR3 is CASSERQGTSEQFF. CDR3 coding DNA: TGTGCCAGCAGCGAACGACAGGGGACAAGTGAGCAGTTCTTC.

The chain uses TRBV7-9 and TRBJ1-4, with unresolved D. The CDR3 runs 14 residues. Trimming pared 5 bases from V and 7 bases from J, leaving 14 bases between. Germline V lookup: CDR1 SEHNR, CDR2 FQNEAQ (reference sequence). Written as DNA, the CDR3 is TGTGCCAGCAGCCCCCCTGGCGCGGCTGAAAAACTGTTTTTT. This gives the protein CASSPPGAAEKLFF.

The chain links TRBV7-8 to TRBJ2-2; TRBD2 aligns across 11 bases. The CDR3 is 17 residues long. The V segment lost 6 bases and the J segment 8 bases; nucleotides outside the gene matches: 14. Germline V gene data show CDR1 as SGHVS and CDR2 as FQNEAQ. The CDR3 is CASRTVPLAGGLGELFF. The CDR3 nucleotides are TGTGCCAGCAGGACCGTTCCGCTAGCGGGAGGTCTAGGGGAGCTGTTTTTT.

As for this clone: This may come from a read error, since a much larger clone is one base off. The V and J genes are TRBV7-2 and TRBJ2-7; TRBD1 might be the D (6 bases). The CDR3 is 14 amino acids. Trimming removed 2 bases from V and 0 bases from J, with 8 bases in between. CDR1 and CDR2 from the germline V gene are SGHTA and FQGNSA. The CDR3 region is CASSLWDNSYEQYF. Here the CDR3 DNA reads TGTGCCAGCAGCTTATGGGACAACTCCTACGAGCAGTACTTC.

The chain couples TRBV30 to TRBJ1-1, with unresolved D. CDR3 size: 13 residues. V lost 0 bases, J lost 3 bases, and 8 bases lay in between. CDR1 GTSNPN and CDR2 SVGIG come from the germline V gene (reference sequence). CDR3 in amino acids: CAWSVNRDTEAFF. As DNA, the CDR3 is TGTGCCTGGAGTGTAAACAGAGACACTGAAGCTTTCTTT.

The chain employs TRBV29-1 and TRBJ2-3; 8 bases are shared with TRBD2. CDR3 length equals 13 residues. V trimming: 5 bases; J trimming: 5 bases; junction bases outside the gene matches: 6. The germline CDR1 and CDR2 sequences are SQVTM and ANQGSEA. Written as DNA, the CDR3 is TGCAGCGTTTCCAGCGGGAGAGAAGATACGCAGTATTTT. Translation: CSVSSGREDTQYF.

DNA of the CDR3: TGTGCCAGCAGCCTCAACAGCGGGAGGGTCTCCTACGAGCAGTACTTC. Protein product: CASSLNSGRVSYEQYF. The chain combines TRBV7-6 with TRBJ2-7; 10 bases fit TRBD2. The CDR3 is made up of 16 amino acids. From germline, CDR1 is SGHVS and CDR2 FNYEAQ. V dropped 5 bases and J dropped 0; count of bases not matched to a gene: 7.

The chain has TRBV5-1 and TRBJ2-2; D is undetermined. V lost 5 bases and J lost 7, with 18 bases in between. CDR3 size: 15 residues. The germline V gene encodes CDR1 SGHRS and CDR2 YFSETQ. CDR3 in amino acids: CASSSTAASHGELFF. In DNA, the CDR3 is TGCGCCAGCAGTTCAACAGCAGCCTCCCACGGGGAGCTGTTTTTT.

The chain links TRBV5-1 to TRBJ1-2; TRBD1 agrees at 7 bases. Germline V gives CDR1 SGHRS, CDR2 YFSETQ. With V trimmed by 0 bases and J by 1 base, 3 bases remained unmatched. The CDR3 runs 15 residues. Written as DNA, the CDR3 is TGCGCCAGCAGCTTGGTTGGGACAGTTAACTATGGCTACACCTTC. Translating it yields CASSLVGTVNYGYTF.

The rearrangement uses TRBV28 and TRBJ1-3; D uncertain. This CDR3 has 16 residues. Trimming took off 6 bases at V and 7 bases at J, with 22 bases between the two ends. The germline gives CDR1 MDHEN, CDR2 SYDVKM. The CDR3 DNA reads TGTGCCAGCAGACCTTCTCGGCCTGGCCGTAGGAACACCATATATTTT. Translated, it gives CASRPSRPGRRNTIYF.

The J gene is TRBJ1-3, the V gene TRBV5-6, with 9 bases lining up with TRBD1. This CDR3 spans 14 amino acids. After removal of 4 bases from V and 1 base from J, the junction contained 0 bases not matched to a gene. Germline lookup yields CDR1 SGHDT and CDR2 YYEEEE. CDR3 loop: CASSGQGSGNTIYF. For the CDR3, the DNA is TGTGCCAGCAGCGGACAGGGGTCTGGAAACACCATATATTTT.

The chain uses TRBV4-1 and TRBJ2-1, with 10 bases identical to TRBD2. From germline, CDR1 is MGHRA and CDR2 YSYEKL. The CDR3 spans 20 residues. With 1 base clipped from V and 6 bases from J, the junction kept 18 bases outside the gene matches. This CDR3 is CASSQGLLLAGQLYLNEQFF. In DNA form, the CDR3 reads TGCGCCAGCAGCCAAGGTCTTCTACTAGCGGGGCAACTTTACCTCAATGAGCAGTTCTTC.

A few counts support this clone. J is TRBJ2-3 and V is TRBV19; TRBD2 might be the D (6 bases). V was cut by 10 bases and J by 0 bases, with 14 bases left in between. This CDR3 is built from 14 residues. Germline V CDR1 and CDR2: LNHDA, SQIVND (reference sequence). The CDR3 DNA reads TGTGCCACCACCTCCGGGACTAGCACAGATACGCAGTATTTT. As protein: CATTSGTSTDTQYF.